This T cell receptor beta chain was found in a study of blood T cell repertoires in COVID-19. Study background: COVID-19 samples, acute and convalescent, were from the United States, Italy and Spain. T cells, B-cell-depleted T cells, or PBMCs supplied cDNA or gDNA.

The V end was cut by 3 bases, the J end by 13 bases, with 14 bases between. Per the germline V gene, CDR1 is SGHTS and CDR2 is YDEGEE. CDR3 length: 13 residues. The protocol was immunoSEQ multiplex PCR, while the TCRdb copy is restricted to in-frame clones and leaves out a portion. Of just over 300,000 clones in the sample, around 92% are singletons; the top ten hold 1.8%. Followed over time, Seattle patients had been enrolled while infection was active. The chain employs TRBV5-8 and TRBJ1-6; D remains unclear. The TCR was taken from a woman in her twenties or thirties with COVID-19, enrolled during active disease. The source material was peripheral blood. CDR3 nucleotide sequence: TGTGCCAGCAGCTACCCCGGGAGTACTCCCCTCCACTTT. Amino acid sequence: CASSYPGSTPLHF.